The text below deals with one T cell receptor (beta chain). The sample comes from a study of OX40 agonist ivuxolimab in advanced cancers. The germline CDR1 and CDR2 sequences are MNHEY and SVGAGI. The CDR3 spans 13 residues. Trimming shortened V by 2 bases and J by 7 bases, and 12 bases separated the two germline ends. Repertoires were generated with immunoSEQ multiplex PCR, while TCRdb's copy carries only in-frame clones and drops some. The table lists more than 55,000 clones, roughly 82% of them singletons. The clonotype originates from an adult with an advanced solid tumor such as melanoma, head and neck, liver or kidney cancer. The chain couples TRBV6-5 to TRBJ2-7; D is perhaps TRBD1 or TRBD2 (6 bases each). Sequences were derived from CD4+ or CD8+ T cells sorted from blood, sampled in a trial of the OX40 agonist ivuxolimab. This chain's CDR3 is CASSYNRDSEQYF. The CDR3 nucleotides read TGTGCCAGCAGTTACAACAGGGACTCGGAGCAGTACTTC.